Listed below are T cell receptor beta chains from one sample, sequenced in a study of blood T cell repertoires in COVID-19. Assay used: immunoSEQ multiplex PCR; TCRdb lists only in-frame clones, some missing. The sample lists 35,000 to 45,000 clones; about 88% were seen once. Specimen: peripheral blood. The receptor set was obtained from a man aged 70 or older with active COVID-19. Each CDR3 is given with its conserved first and last residue. The order of the fields is V gene, J gene, clone size, D gene, CDR3 protein, CDR3 DNA. The D gene is left open where the match is weak. A clone size is listed for some rows: how often the clone was seen (once, few, many), or a class if it is expanded.

v_call: TRBV9
j_call: TRBJ2-7
clone_size: .
d_call: .
cdr3_aa: CASSVALGASYEQYF
cdr3_nt: TGTGCCAGCAGCGTAGCTTTAGGGGCGTCCTACGAGCAGTACTTC

v_call: TRBV28
j_call: TRBJ1-2
clone_size: .
d_call: TRBD1
cdr3_aa: CASANRDSGYGYTF
cdr3_nt: TGTGCCAGCGCCAACCGGGACAGTGGCTATGGCTACACCTTC

v_call: TRBV24-1
j_call: TRBJ2-7
clone_size: once
d_call: .
cdr3_aa: CATRQGSLSYEQYF
cdr3_nt: TGTGCCACTAGGCAGGGATCCCTCTCCTACGAGCAGTACTTC

v_call: TRBV24-1
j_call: TRBJ2-4
clone_size: .
d_call: TRBD2
cdr3_aa: CATSRGGWDIQYF
cdr3_nt: TGTGCCACCAGTCGGGGAGGGTGGGACATTCAGTACTTC

v_call: TRBV19
j_call: TRBJ2-2
clone_size: .
d_call: .
cdr3_aa: CASSKGLGGGDTGELFF
cdr3_nt: TGTGCCAGTAGTAAGGGTTTGGGGGGTGGTGACACCGGGGAGCTGTTTTTT

v_call: TRBV11-2
j_call: TRBJ1-1
clone_size: .
d_call: .
cdr3_aa: CASSLAGGAFEAFF
cdr3_nt: TGTGCCAGCAGCTTAGCCGGGGGGGCCTTTGAAGCTTTCTTT

v_call: TRBV29-1
j_call: TRBJ2-3
clone_size: .
d_call: .
cdr3_aa: CSAEQGSTDTQYF
cdr3_nt: TGCAGCGCCGAGCAGGGTAGCACAGATACGCAGTATTTT

v_call: TRBV11-2
j_call: TRBJ1-5
clone_size: .
d_call: TRBD1
cdr3_aa: CASSAGTGRYSNQPQHF
cdr3_nt: TGTGCCAGCAGCGCCGGGACAGGACGCTATAGCAATCAGCCCCAGCATTTT

v_call: TRBV18
j_call: TRBJ1-6
clone_size: .
d_call: TRBD1
cdr3_aa: CASSADRKNSPLHF
cdr3_nt: TGTGCCAGCTCCGCGGACAGGAAGAATTCACCCCTCCACTTT

v_call: TRBV7-2
j_call: TRBJ2-3
clone_size: .
d_call: TRBD2
cdr3_aa: CASSSLAGSADTQYF
cdr3_nt: TGTGCCAGCAGCTCTCTAGCGGGGAGCGCAGATACGCAGTATTTT

v_call: TRBV3-1/TRBV3-2
j_call: TRBJ1-1
clone_size: .
d_call: TRBD1
cdr3_aa: CASSQGQGTSEAFF
cdr3_nt: TGTGCCAGCAGCCAAGGACAGGGAACGTCTGAAGCTTTCTTT

v_call: TRBV10-3
j_call: TRBJ1-5
clone_size: .
d_call: TRBD1
cdr3_aa: CAISASGTDNQPQHF
cdr3_nt: TGTGCCATCAGTGCATCCGGGACAGACAATCAGCCCCAGCATTTT

v_call: TRBV18
j_call: TRBJ2-7
clone_size: .
d_call: .
cdr3_aa: CASSSTYEQYF
cdr3_nt: TGTGCCAGCTCATCCACCTACGAGCAGTACTTC

v_call: TRBV7-9
j_call: TRBJ1-2
clone_size: once
d_call: .
cdr3_aa: CASSVLWAYEGYTF
cdr3_nt: TGTGCCAGCAGCGTGTTGTGGGCCTACGAGGGCTACACCTTC

v_call: TRBV5-4
j_call: TRBJ2-1
clone_size: .
d_call: .
cdr3_aa: CASSFRAGYNEQFF
cdr3_nt: TGTGCCAGCAGCTTTAGGGCAGGGTACAATGAGCAGTTCTTC

v_call: TRBV9
j_call: TRBJ1-6
clone_size: .
d_call: TRBD1
cdr3_aa: CAKGAGTGDYNSPLHF
cdr3_nt: TGTGCCAAAGGCGCCGGGACAGGGGATTATAATTCACCCCTCCACTTT

v_call: TRBV18
j_call: TRBJ1-1
clone_size: .
d_call: TRBD1
cdr3_aa: CASSGGQGVNTEAFF
cdr3_nt: TGTGCCAGCTCAGGAGGACAGGGGGTAAACACTGAAGCTTTCTTT

v_call: TRBV18
j_call: TRBJ2-7
clone_size: .
d_call: TRBD1
cdr3_aa: CASSPRTGGNEQYF
cdr3_nt: TGTGCCAGCTCACCAAGGACAGGGGGAAACGAGCAGTACTTC

v_call: TRBV7-8
j_call: TRBJ2-2
clone_size: .
d_call: TRBD1
cdr3_aa: CASSPQGTGELFF
cdr3_nt: TGTGCCAGCAGCCCACAGGGGACCGGGGAGCTGTTTTTT

v_call: TRBV3-1/TRBV3-2
j_call: TRBJ2-7
clone_size: .
d_call: .
cdr3_aa: CASSQLYEQYF
cdr3_nt: TGTGCCAGCAGCCAACTATACGAGCAGTACTTC

v_call: TRBV7-6
j_call: TRBJ2-7
clone_size: .
d_call: .
cdr3_aa: CASSFRGDEAYEQYF
cdr3_nt: TGTGCCAGCAGCTTCCGAGGAGACGAAGCCTACGAGCAGTACTTC

v_call: TRBV9
j_call: TRBJ2-1
clone_size: .
d_call: .
cdr3_aa: CASSVGDGKSSYNEQFF
cdr3_nt: TGTGCCAGCAGCGTAGGTGACGGGAAGAGCTCCTACAATGAGCAGTTCTTC

v_call: TRBV6-6
j_call: TRBJ2-7
clone_size: .
d_call: TRBD1
cdr3_aa: CASRLDRAGEQYF
cdr3_nt: TGTGCCAGCAGATTGGACAGGGCGGGCGAGCAGTACTTC

v_call: TRBV24-1
j_call: TRBJ2-7
clone_size: .
d_call: .
cdr3_aa: CATSDRQASSYEQYF
cdr3_nt: TGTGCCACCAGTGATCGACAGGCTTCCTCCTACGAGCAGTACTTC

v_call: TRBV4-3
j_call: TRBJ1-6
clone_size: .
d_call: .
cdr3_aa: CASSQGGRLNSPLHF
cdr3_nt: TGCGCCAGCAGCCAAGGGGGCAGGCTAAATTCACCCCTCCACTTT

v_call: TRBV24-1
j_call: TRBJ2-1
clone_size: .
d_call: TRBD1
cdr3_aa: CATSDHDREPYNEQFF
cdr3_nt: TGTGCCACCAGTGATCACGACAGGGAACCCTACAATGAGCAGTTCTTC

v_call: TRBV9
j_call: TRBJ2-3
clone_size: .
d_call: .
cdr3_aa: CASSVVGGGATDTQYF
cdr3_nt: TGTGCCAGCAGCGTAGTGGGTGGGGGGGCCACAGATACGCAGTATTTT

v_call: TRBV28
j_call: TRBJ1-5
clone_size: few
d_call: .
cdr3_aa: CASRSNLVSGQPQHF
cdr3_nt: TGTGCCAGCAGATCCAACCTGGTTTCGGGTCAGCCCCAGCATTTT

v_call: TRBV13
j_call: TRBJ2-4
clone_size: .
d_call: TRBD2
cdr3_aa: CASSDSGALAKNIQYF
cdr3_nt: TGTGCCAGCAGCGATAGCGGGGCCTTAGCCAAAAACATTCAGTACTTC

v_call: TRBV19
j_call: TRBJ2-7
clone_size: .
d_call: .
cdr3_aa: CASSRGESYEQYF
cdr3_nt: TGTGCCAGTAGTCGCGGGGAGTCCTACGAGCAGTACTTC

v_call: TRBV9
j_call: TRBJ2-2
clone_size: .
d_call: TRBD2
cdr3_aa: CASSVTSGGVTGELFF
cdr3_nt: TGTGCCAGCAGCGTGACTAGCGGGGGAGTGACCGGGGAGCTGTTTTTT

v_call: TRBV7-2
j_call: TRBJ1-2
clone_size: .
d_call: .
cdr3_aa: CASSQPGIDWGYTF
cdr3_nt: TGTGCCAGCAGTCAACCAGGGATTGACTGGGGCTACACCTTC

v_call: TRBV28
j_call: TRBJ2-7
clone_size: .
d_call: TRBD2
cdr3_aa: CASRPHTSGSYEQYF
cdr3_nt: TGTGCCAGCAGGCCGCATACTAGCGGCTCCTACGAGCAGTACTTC

v_call: TRBV18
j_call: TRBJ2-2
clone_size: .
d_call: .
cdr3_aa: CASSPRQGDTGELFF
cdr3_nt: TGTGCCAGCTCACCAAGGCAGGGTGACACCGGGGAGCTGTTTTTT

v_call: TRBV5-4
j_call: TRBJ1-2
clone_size: .
d_call: TRBD1
cdr3_aa: CASTRMQGARYGYTF
cdr3_nt: TGTGCCAGCACCCGGATGCAGGGGGCAAGATATGGCTACACCTTC

v_call: TRBV28
j_call: TRBJ1-6
clone_size: .
d_call: .
cdr3_aa: CASGVQLSPLHF
cdr3_nt: TGTGCCAGCGGAGTTCAGCTTTCACCCCTCCACTTT

v_call: TRBV21-1
j_call: TRBJ2-7
clone_size: .
d_call: .
cdr3_aa: CASSKAGLFGPYEQYF
cdr3_nt: TGTGCCAGCAGCAAAGCGGGCTTATTTGGGCCCTACGAGCAGTACTTC

v_call: TRBV4-3
j_call: TRBJ1-1
clone_size: once
d_call: .
cdr3_aa: CALGGAFF
cdr3_nt: TGCGCCCTCGGGGGAGCTTTCTTT

v_call: TRBV3-1/TRBV3-2
j_call: TRBJ1-3
clone_size: .
d_call: .
cdr3_aa: CASSRSSGNTIYF
cdr3_nt: TGTGCCAGCAGCCGGAGCTCTGGAAACACCATATATTTT

v_call: TRBV10-3
j_call: TRBJ1-5
clone_size: .
d_call: .
cdr3_aa: CAISEFGRSNQPQHF
cdr3_nt: TGTGCCATCAGTGAGTTTGGCAGGAGCAATCAGCCCCAGCATTTT

v_call: TRBV19
j_call: TRBJ2-3
clone_size: few
d_call: TRBD2
cdr3_aa: CASSTGLAGAGDTQYF
cdr3_nt: TGTGCCAGTAGTACGGGACTAGCGGGGGCCGGAGATACGCAGTATTTT

v_call: TRBV18
j_call: TRBJ1-1
clone_size: .
d_call: TRBD1
cdr3_aa: CASSPYRGNTEAFF
cdr3_nt: TGTGCCAGCTCACCATACAGGGGAAACACTGAAGCTTTCTTT

v_call: TRBV11-2
j_call: TRBJ2-1
clone_size: .
d_call: TRBD2
cdr3_aa: CASSDQAGGSYNEQFF
cdr3_nt: TGTGCCAGCAGCGACCAAGCGGGAGGAAGCTACAATGAGCAGTTCTTC

v_call: TRBV19
j_call: TRBJ2-3
clone_size: .
d_call: TRBD1
cdr3_aa: CASSIPRQGARRDTQYF
cdr3_nt: TGTGCCAGTAGTATACCTCGACAGGGGGCCCGCCGGGATACGCAGTATTTT

v_call: TRBV2
j_call: TRBJ2-3
clone_size: few
d_call: .
cdr3_aa: CASSNGHLSSTDTQYF
cdr3_nt: TGTGCCAGCAGTAACGGACACTTATCTAGCACAGATACGCAGTATTTT

v_call: TRBV4-3
j_call: TRBJ2-3
clone_size: .
d_call: TRBD2
cdr3_aa: CASTPGLADPIPQYF
cdr3_nt: TGCGCCAGCACTCCGGGACTAGCGGACCCGATCCCGCAGTATTTT

v_call: TRBV4-2
j_call: TRBJ2-1
clone_size: .
d_call: TRBD2
cdr3_aa: CASSQGAGGPYNEQFF
cdr3_nt: TGTGCCAGCAGCCAAGGCGCGGGGGGGCCTTACAATGAGCAGTTCTTC

v_call: TRBV28
j_call: TRBJ2-2
clone_size: .
d_call: TRBD1
cdr3_aa: CASRGQVNTGELFF
cdr3_nt: TGTGCCAGCAGGGGACAGGTGAACACCGGGGAGCTGTTTTTT

v_call: TRBV6-2/TRBV6-3
j_call: TRBJ1-1
clone_size: .
d_call: .
cdr3_aa: CASSYRGTRTEAFF
cdr3_nt: TGTGCCAGCAGTTACCGGGGGACCCGAACTGAAGCTTTCTTT

v_call: TRBV28
j_call: TRBJ1-2
clone_size: .
d_call: .
cdr3_aa: CASSTQSGSYGYTF
cdr3_nt: TGTGCCAGCAGTACCCAATCAGGGTCCTATGGCTACACCTTC

v_call: TRBV30
j_call: TRBJ1-3
clone_size: few
d_call: .
cdr3_aa: CAWSAGHRLSSGNTIYF
cdr3_nt: TGTGCCTGGAGTGCTGGACACCGACTGAGCTCTGGAAACACCATATATTTT

v_call: TRBV4-1
j_call: TRBJ1-5
clone_size: few
d_call: .
cdr3_aa: CASSQAGSRGPYSNQPQHF
cdr3_nt: TGCGCCAGCAGCCAAGCGGGAAGCAGGGGCCCTTATAGCAATCAGCCCCAGCATTTT

v_call: TRBV5-1
j_call: TRBJ1-2
clone_size: once
d_call: .
cdr3_aa: CASSPPERLGGYTF
cdr3_nt: TGCGCCAGCAGCCCGCCGGAGAGGTTAGGCGGCTACACCTTC

v_call: TRBV7-6
j_call: TRBJ2-2
clone_size: .
d_call: .
cdr3_aa: CASSLVAGADTGELFF
cdr3_nt: TGTGCCAGCAGCTTAGTAGCAGGGGCCGACACCGGGGAGCTGTTTTTT

v_call: TRBV14
j_call: TRBJ2-3
clone_size: .
d_call: TRBD2
cdr3_aa: CASSQDIRAGGHTQYF
cdr3_nt: TGTGCCAGCAGCCAAGATATACGAGCGGGAGGACATACGCAGTATTTT